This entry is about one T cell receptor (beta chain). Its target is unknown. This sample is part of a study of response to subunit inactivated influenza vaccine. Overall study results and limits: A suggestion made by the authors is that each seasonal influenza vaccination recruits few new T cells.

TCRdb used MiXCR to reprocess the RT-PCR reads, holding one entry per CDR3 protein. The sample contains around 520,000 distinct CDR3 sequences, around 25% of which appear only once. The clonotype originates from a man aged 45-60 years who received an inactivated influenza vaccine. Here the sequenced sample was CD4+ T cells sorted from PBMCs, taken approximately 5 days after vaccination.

The CDR3 sequence: CASKPQDSDSPLHF. CDR3 in DNA: TGCGCCAGCAAGCCACAGGATTCGGATTCACCCCTCCACTTT. The chain employs TRBV5-1 and TRBJ1-6; a weak D match, TRBD1 (5 bases). Trimming removed 6 bases from V and 8 bases from J, with 15 bases in between. The CDR3 sequence is 14 residues long. The germline gives CDR1 SGHRS, CDR2 YFSETQ. The full variable domain, its missing parts supplied by reference TRBV5-1 and TRBJ1-6, is KAGVTQTPRYLIKTRGQQVTLSCSPISGHRSVSWYQQTPGQGLQFLFEYFSETQRNKGNFPGRFSGRQFSNSRSEMNVSTLELGDSALYLCASKPQDSDSPLHFGNGTRLTVT.